This TCR beta chain was sequenced in a study of T-cell memory formation after mild COVID-19. Study-level background: Largely, TCR clusters stayed within a single donor.

This clonotype was seen more than once but under ten times. Its antigen is currently unknown. With 1 base clipped from V and 9 bases from J, the junction kept 6 bases outside the gene matches. There are 14 residues in the CDR3. The germline CDR1 and CDR2 sequences are SGHTA and FQGNSA. TCRdb re-called the 5' RACE reads with MiXCR, one entry per CDR3 protein. The sample has fewer than 400,000 distinct CDR3 sequences; about 17% are singletons. Study outcomes and limitations: The authors left the SARS-CoV-2 specificity of second-wave clones peaking on day 37 unconfirmed.

The chain combines TRBV7-2 with TRBJ2-7; 10 positions agree with TRBD2. The specimen was PBMCs or a T cell subset sorted from them (not recorded which). The receptor was isolated from a man younger than 35 who had mild COVID-19 (a few samples of this study predate the infection). Cell type and time point are not known. CDR3 in DNA: TGTGCCAGCAGCTTAGGATTAGCGGGGGGCTCGCAGTACTTC. It specifies CASSLGLAGGSQYF.